The rows below give T cell receptor beta chains drawn from one sample of a study of post-analysis software for immune sequencing data. TCRdb ran MiXCR on the PCR reads and lists one entry per CDR3 protein. This sample has 350,000 to 450,000 distinct CDR3 sequences, with roughly 38% found just once. Sample: blood. The receptors were gathered from a girl aged 5-17 years with multiple sclerosis. Both conserved end residues are part of each CDR3. D genes are given only for firm matches. Some rows have no size entry. The others give once, few or many, or a class for an expanded clone.

j_gene,len,abundance,d_gene,v_gene,CDR3aa,CDR3nt
TRBJ1-2,15,few,TRBD1,TRBV18,CASSPRDRDSDGYTF,TGTGCCAGCTCACCGCGGGACAGGGATAGTGATGGCTACACCTTC
TRBJ2-1,14,few,TRBD1,TRBV7-3,CASSPGTAANEQFF,TGTGCCAGCAGCCCCGGGACAGCCGCCAATGAGCAGTTCTTC
TRBJ1-2,16,few,-,TRBV27,CASTLKQGPPNYGYTF,TGTGCCAGCACCCTTAAGCAGGGGCCCCCTAACTATGGCTACACCTTC
TRBJ1-1,13,-,-,TRBV6-1,CASSELEGTEAFF,TGTGCCAGCAGTGAACTAGAGGGGACTGAAGCTTTCTTT
TRBJ2-3,14,few,-,TRBV29-1,CSAVVGGGGDTQYF,TGCAGCGCCGTAGTAGGGGGGGGCGGAGATACGCAGTATTTT
TRBJ1-5,14,-,TRBD1,TRBV9,CASSIGDRGQPQHF,TGTGCCAGCAGCATAGGAGACAGGGGCCAGCCCCAGCATTTT
TRBJ1-4,15,few,-,TRBV9,CASSATGSRGEKLFF,TGTGCCAGCAGCGCCACAGGGTCAAGGGGTGAAAAACTGTTTTTT
TRBJ2-5,12,few,-,TRBV12-3/TRBV12-4,CASSLVVETQYF,TGTGCCAGCAGTTTAGTGGTAGAGACCCAGTACTTC
TRBJ2-2,16,-,TRBD2,TRBV11-2,CASSRGRGSNTGELFF,TGTGCCAGCAGCCGCGGGCGGGGGTCGAACACCGGGGAGCTGTTTTTT
TRBJ1-2,16,-,TRBD1,TRBV7-2,CASSLFTGQGASGYTF,TGTGCCAGCAGCTTATTTACGGGACAGGGGGCGAGTGGCTACACCTTC
TRBJ2-1,14,-,-,TRBV7-2,CASSLDRPGNEQFF,TGTGCCAGCAGCTTAGACCGCCCAGGGAATGAGCAGTTCTTC
TRBJ2-3,14,-,-,TRBV7-9,CASSPPDFTDTQYF,TGTGCCAGCAGCCCCCCGGACTTCACAGATACGCAGTATTTT
TRBJ2-7,15,-,TRBD1,TRBV6-5,CASSYKGTGPYEQYF,TGTGCCAGCAGTTACAAGGGGACAGGCCCCTACGAGCAGTACTTC
TRBJ2-7,14,-,-,TRBV6-5,CASSYQGGDNEQYF,TGTGCCAGCAGTTACCAGGGTGGCGATAACGAGCAGTACTTC
TRBJ2-3,17,-,-,TRBV14,CASSQDTGSLGTDTQYF,TGTGCCAGCAGCCAAGATACAGGCTCGCTGGGCACAGATACGCAGTATTTT
TRBJ1-6,13,-,-,TRBV20-1,CSAHTGMGSPLHF,TGCAGTGCTCATACAGGGATGGGTTCACCCCTCCACTTT
TRBJ1-5,15,few,-,TRBV6-2/TRBV6-3,CASSGKGSGHQPQHF,TGTGCCAGCAGTGGGAAAGGGAGCGGTCATCAGCCCCAGCATTTT
TRBJ2-1,15,-,TRBD2,TRBV20-1,CSAKTPGLANNEQFF,TGCAGTGCTAAAACACCGGGACTAGCCAACAATGAGCAGTTCTTC
TRBJ1-2,14,few,-,TRBV4-2,CASSLRGAFDGYTF,TGTGCCAGCAGCCTACGGGGCGCGTTTGACGGCTACACCTTC
TRBJ2-3,15,few,-,TRBV2,CASSPQGPGTDTQYF,TGTGCCAGCAGTCCTCAGGGGCCAGGCACAGATACGCAGTATTTT
TRBJ1-1,13,once,-,TRBV4-1,CASSQDRSTEAFF,TGCGCCAGCAGCCAAGATAGGAGCACTGAAGCTTTCTTT
TRBJ1-5,14,-,-,TRBV7-9,CASSLGRGDQPQHF,TGTGCCAGCAGCTTAGGCAGGGGAGATCAGCCCCAGCATTTT
TRBJ2-7,16,few,-,TRBV4-1,CASSRALKFPLYEQYF,TGCGCCAGCAGCCGAGCCCTCAAATTTCCGCTATACGAGCAGTACTTC
TRBJ2-4,15,few,-,TRBV6-5,CASSYSGQSRNIQYF,TGTGCCAGCAGTTACTCTGGACAGTCGAGAAACATTCAGTACTTC
TRBJ1-5,16,few,-,TRBV20-1,CSALNPRGLSNQPQHF,TGCAGTGCCCTAAATCCGCGGGGGTTGAGCAATCAGCCCCAGCATTTT
TRBJ2-7,13,few,-,TRBV4-1,CASSHDRTYEQYF,TGCGCCAGCAGCCACGATAGGACCTACGAGCAGTACTTC
TRBJ2-7,12,few,-,TRBV7-2,CASSLVSPPEYF,TGTGCCAGCAGCTTAGTAAGTCCCCCGGAGTACTTC
TRBJ2-2,17,-,-,TRBV6-5,CASSYSILPTNTGELFF,TGTGCCAGCAGTTACTCGATTTTACCTACTAACACCGGGGAGCTGTTTTTT
TRBJ2-6,18,-,TRBD1,TRBV18,CASSPRTGLSSGANVLTF,TGTGCCAGCTCACCTCGGACAGGACTCTCCTCTGGGGCCAACGTCCTGACTTTC
TRBJ2-7,14,-,TRBD1,TRBV6-6,CASRTGQDSYEQYF,TGTGCCAGCAGGACCGGACAGGACTCCTACGAGCAGTACTTC
TRBJ2-7,15,-,-,TRBV5-5,CASSLAQRSTYEQYF,TGTGCCAGCAGCTTGGCACAGCGATCCACCTACGAGCAGTACTTC
TRBJ2-6,16,few,-,TRBV18,CASSPAQLSGANVLTF,TGTGCCAGCTCACCAGCCCAGCTCTCTGGGGCCAACGTCCTGACTTTC
TRBJ1-1,15,few,-,TRBV18,CASSPVDKVGTEAFF,TGTGCCAGCTCACCAGTGGACAAAGTCGGGACTGAAGCTTTCTTT
TRBJ2-1,13,few,-,TRBV18,CASSPERDNEQFF,TGTGCCAGCTCACCCGAACGGGACAATGAGCAGTTCTTC
TRBJ1-1,15,-,TRBD1,TRBV4-1,CASSRGGTGNTEAFF,TGCGCCAGCAGCCGAGGAGGGACAGGGAACACTGAAGCTTTCTTT
TRBJ2-7,15,-,-,TRBV3-1,CTSGPGSRSSYEQYF,TGTACCAGCGGCCCAGGGTCCCGCAGCTCCTACGAGCAGTACTTC
TRBJ2-7,15,few,-,TRBV6-1,CASSERRGGSTGTYF,TGTGCCAGCAGTGAACGCAGGGGAGGGTCCACAGGAACGTACTTC
TRBJ2-1,12,-,-,TRBV5-1,CASSQPLAEQFF,TGCGCCAGCAGCCAGCCCTTAGCGGAGCAGTTCTTC
TRBJ2-7,16,-,TRBD1,TRBV6-5,CASSWDRGGTTYEQYF,TGTGCCAGCAGTTGGGACAGGGGAGGGACCACCTACGAGCAGTACTTC
TRBJ1-4,15,-,-,TRBV6-6,CASSGSFATNEKLFF,TGTGCCAGCAGTGGGAGTTTTGCAACTAATGAAAAACTGTTTTTT
TRBJ2-2,14,-,-,TRBV12-3/TRBV12-4,CASSFWGANGELFF,TGTGCCAGCAGTTTCTGGGGGGCAAACGGGGAGCTGTTTTTT
TRBJ2-1,14,few,-,TRBV7-3,CASAPGGGDNEQFF,TGTGCCAGCGCGCCAGGGGGGGGCGACAATGAGCAGTTCTTC
TRBJ2-3,13,few,-,TRBV4-1,CASSHSPTDTQYF,TGCGCCAGCAGCCATTCCCCGACAGATACGCAGTATTTT
TRBJ2-5,13,few,TRBD2,TRBV7-9,CASTESGEETQYF,TGTGCCAGCACTGAGAGCGGGGAAGAGACCCAGTACTTC
TRBJ2-3,11,-,-,TRBV29-1,CGGYSTDTQYF,TGCGGTGGTTACAGCACAGATACGCAGTATTTT
TRBJ1-2,14,few,-,TRBV6-2/TRBV6-3,CASTGTVRNYGYTF,TGTGCCAGCACTGGGACCGTTCGAAACTATGGCTACACCTTC
TRBJ1-6,14,few,-,TRBV12-3/TRBV12-4,CASSHMLGNSPLHF,TGTGCCAGCAGTCACATGCTGGGAAATTCACCCCTCCACTTT
TRBJ2-1,12,-,TRBD2,TRBV29-1,CSVLGTSNEQFF,TGCAGCGTTTTAGGGACTAGCAATGAGCAGTTCTTC
TRBJ2-7,14,-,-,TRBV12-3/TRBV12-4,CASTSLQGGREQYF,TGTGCCAGCACAAGCCTACAGGGCGGACGCGAGCAGTACTTC
TRBJ2-5,16,few,TRBD2,TRBV20-1,CSARRSSGGHQETQYF,TGCAGTGCTAGAAGGTCAAGCGGGGGCCACCAAGAGACCCAGTACTTC
TRBJ1-5,15,few,-,TRBV15,CATSRDWGLSQPQHF,TGTGCCACCAGCAGAGATTGGGGCCTTTCCCAGCCCCAGCATTTT